This TCR beta chain was profiled in a study of cytomegalovirus exposure and HLA in healthy donors. Study conclusions and caveats: Cytomegalovirus-associated status was assigned to approximately 160 TCR beta chains. Exclusion as indistinguishable affected some V segments, including TRBV6-2 and TRBV6-3.

Worth noting for this clone: Its antigen is as yet unknown.

The PCR used 60 Vbeta and 13 Jbeta primers. Libraries were prepared by immunoSEQ multiplex PCR; TCRdb keeps only in-frame clonotypes and omits some of them. The table has more than 200,000 clones, over 75% seen once. The CDR3 is 14 amino acids. CDR1 MNHEY and CDR2 SMNVEV come from the germline V gene (reference sequence). V gave up 3 bases and J gave up 5 bases, with 13 bases separating them. The sequence was obtained from a human donor in good health. The source material was PBMCs. This chain joins TRBV27 and TRBJ2-5, with D possibly matching TRBD1 (6 bases). This CDR3 is CASSLAGDEETQYF. The DNA for the CDR3 is TGTGCCAGCAGTTTGGCAGGGGATGAGGAGACCCAGTACTTC.